Following are 18 T cell receptor beta chains from one sample sequenced in a study of T-cell memory formation after mild COVID-19. TCRdb used MiXCR to reprocess the 5' RACE reads, holding one entry per CDR3 protein. The table lists a few hundred thousand distinct CDR3 sequences, around an eighth of them singletons. The sequenced material came from PBMCs or a T cell subset sorted from them (not recorded which). Receptors originate from a man aged 18 to 35 who had mild COVID-19 (a few samples of this study predate the infection). Cell type and time point are not known.

This clonotype has more than one count but fewer than ten. This chain uses TRBV20-1 with TRBJ1-4; D perhaps matches TRBD1 (6 bases). Germline lookup yields CDR1 DFQATT and CDR2 SNEGSKA (reference sequence). The CDR3 has 13 amino acids. Between the trimmed V and J ends, which lost 2 bases and 8 bases, there was a span of 12 bases. CDR3 nucleotides: TGCAGTGCTAGAAGGCAGGGGCGGGAAAAACTGTTTTTT. Encoded protein: CSARRQGREKLFF.

The genes are TRBV6-2 or TRBV6-3 and TRBJ2-7; a possible D gene is TRBD1 (6 bases). The CDR3 length is 13 residues. Germline CDR1 and CDR2: MNHEY and SVGEGT. Trimming took off 8 bases at V and 2 bases at J, with 13 bases between the two ends. CDR3 DNA: TGTGCCAGCCGACGGGACACTGCCTACGAGCAGTACTTC. It encodes CASRRDTAYEQYF.

In its sample, this clonotype was seen a few times. The chain joins TRBV12-3 or TRBV12-4 to TRBJ1-2; 8 bases map to TRBD1. With V trimmed by 6 bases and J by 4 bases, 4 bases remained unmatched. This CDR3 region has 13 residues. The CDR3 DNA sequence: TGTGCCAGCAGCTCCACAGGGGGCTATGGCTACACCTTC. This gives the protein CASSSTGGYGYTF.

This clonotype was counted only a few times. This chain uses TRBV9 with TRBJ2-2; either TRBD1 or TRBD2 may supply D (5 bases each). Per the germline V gene, CDR1 is SGDLS and CDR2 is YYNGEE. The CDR3 runs to 14 residues. Trimming cost V 3 bases and J 3 bases, with 9 bases left between them. The CDR3 DNA follows: TGTGCCAGCAGCGCGGGACCGGACACCGGGGAGCTGTTTTTT. Translating gives CASSAGPDTGELFF.

This chain links TRBV6-2 or TRBV6-3 with TRBJ2-7, with D possibly being TRBD2 (6 bases). The CDR3 runs 12 residues. Germline CDR1 is MNHEY and CDR2 is SVGEGT. V lost 8 bases, J lost 2 bases, and 10 bases lay in between. The CDR3 coding sequence is TGTGCCAGCGGAGGGTTCGCCTACGAGCAGTACTTC. This sequence encodes CASGGFAYEQYF.

This chain joins TRBV6-5 and TRBJ1-6; 8 positions agree with TRBD1. The CDR3 consists of 15 residues. V lost 0 bases to trimming and J lost 9 bases; unmatched junction nucleotides: 4. Germline V gives CDR1 MNHEY, CDR2 SVGAGI. This CDR3 is CASSYSGQDGSPLHF. DNA of the CDR3: TGTGCCAGCAGTTACTCGGGACAGGACGGTTCACCCCTCCACTTT.

The V gene is TRBV27, the J gene TRBJ2-1, with a tentative D call TRBD2 (6 bases). CDR3 size: 16 residues. Looked up from germline, CDR1 is MNHEY and CDR2 is SMNVEV (reference sequence). V was clipped by 5 bases and J by 0 bases, with 14 bases between them. CDR3 DNA: TGTGCCAGCAGTACGCGACTAGACCCCTCCTACAATGAGCAGTTCTTC. Amino acids: CASSTRLDPSYNEQFF.

Only a few counts were recorded for this clonotype. The chain links TRBV4-3 to TRBJ2-7; D is possibly TRBD1 (5 bases). The CDR3 is 14 amino acids. V was cut by 0 bases and J by 5 bases, with 11 bases left in between. CDR1 and CDR2 from the germline V gene are LGHNA and YSLEER. CDR3 coding DNA: TGCGCCAGCAGCCAAGATCGAAGGGGCCACGAGCAGTACTTC. Encoded protein: CASSQDRRGHEQYF.

The chain couples TRBV6-2 or TRBV6-3 to TRBJ1-2; possible D gene TRBD1, 6 bases. Trimming shortened V by 5 bases and J by 4 bases, and 11 bases separated the two germline ends. The germline V gene encodes CDR1 MNHEY and CDR2 SVGEGT. The CDR3 sequence is 13 residues long. The CDR3 loop is CASSKTGGYGYTF. For the CDR3, the DNA is TGTGCCAGCAGTAAGACAGGTGGCTATGGCTACACCTTC.

The chain recombines TRBV5-1 with TRBJ2-3; D is ambiguous. The CDR3 is 12 amino acids. The V gene lost 5 bases and the J gene lost 2 bases, with 6 bases spanning the gap. Germline V lookup: CDR1 SGHRS, CDR2 YFSETQ. The CDR3 nucleotides read TGCGCCAGCAGACCCCACACAGATACGCAGTATTTT. It specifies CASRPHTDTQYF.

This clonotype occurred a few times. The J gene is TRBJ2-6, the V gene TRBV24-1; 8 bases map to TRBD2. The germline CDR1 and CDR2 sequences are KGHDR and SFDVKD. The CDR3 is made up of 16 amino acids. V shed 4 bases, J shed 2 bases, and the junction held 3 bases outside the gene matches. The DNA of the CDR3 is TGTGCCACCAGTGACCCCGGGAGGGCTGGGGCCAACGTCCTGACTTTC. Translation: CATSDPGRAGANVLTF.

The V call is TRBV11-1, the J call TRBJ1-2; 7 nucleotides match TRBD1. V lost 3 bases, J lost 5 bases, and 6 bases stayed unmatched. Germline V gene data show CDR1 as SGHAT and CDR2 as FQDESV (reference sequence). The CDR3 is 14 residues long. The CDR3 DNA sequence: TGTGCCAGCAGCTTCACGGACAGGCCTTATGGCTACACCTTC. It translates to CASSFTDRPYGYTF.

The chain joins TRBV11-2 to TRBJ1-2; no clear D. From germline, CDR1 is SGHAT and CDR2 FQNNGV. This CDR3 is 15 amino acids long. With 6 bases removed from V and 5 bases from J, the gap between germline ends came to 19 bases. The CDR3 is CASSHRPGNGYGYTF. CDR3 in DNA: TGTGCCAGCAGTCATCGACCCGGGAACGGTTATGGCTACACCTTC.

V and J are TRBV5-1 and TRBJ2-1; 10 bases line up with TRBD2. Germline V gene lookup returns CDR1 SGHRS and CDR2 YFSETQ. After removal of 4 bases from V and 7 bases from J, the junction contained 5 bases not matched to a gene. The CDR3 contains 14 residues. CDR3 bases: TGCGCCAGCAGCCGAGCGGGGGGGCCGAATGAGCAGTTCTTC. Residues: CASSRAGGPNEQFF.

This clonotype was detected only a few times. V is TRBV5-1 and J is TRBJ1-1; 8 nucleotides line up with TRBD1. V was clipped by 4 bases and J by 4 bases; unmatched bases: 6. The CDR3 loop spans 14 amino acids. Germline values: CDR1 SGHRS, CDR2 YFSETQ. CDR3 residues: CASSQDRVGTEAFF. CDR3 coding DNA: TGCGCCAGCAGCCAGGACAGGGTGGGCACTGAAGCTTTCTTT. Using reference TRBV5-1 and TRBJ1-1 for the parts outside the CDR3, the full variable domain is KAGVTQTPRYLIKTRGQQVTLSCSPISGHRSVSWYQQTPGQGLQFLFEYFSETQRNKGNFPGRFSGRQFSNSRSEMNVSTLELGDSALYLCASSQDRVGTEAFFGQGTRLTVV.

In this sample, this clonotype turned up a few times. The chain recombines TRBV7-3 with TRBJ2-1, with D tentatively TRBD1 or TRBD2 (5 bases each). CDR1 and CDR2 (germline): SGHTA, FQGTGA. The CDR3 consists of 13 residues. V dropped 5 bases and J dropped 6 bases, with 11 bases sitting between them. This chain's CDR3 is CASSQGRFNEQFF. For the CDR3, the DNA is TGTGCCAGCAGCCAGGGACGGTTCAATGAGCAGTTCTTC.

The chain links TRBV12-3 or TRBV12-4 to TRBJ2-5; D gene unclear. The V and J ends lost 1 base and 3 bases respectively, with 6 bases between them. The CDR3 is 13 amino acids. The CDR3 coding sequence is TGTGCCAGCAGTTTAGACTCAGAAGAGACCCAGTACTTC. Encoded protein: CASSLDSEETQYF.

This chain uses TRBV28 with TRBJ1-2; possible D gene TRBD1, 6 bases. The CDR3 is 14 residues long. Trimming took 5 bases from V and 4 from J, leaving 14 bases between them. Germline CDR1 MDHEN, CDR2 SYDVKM. The CDR3 region has the DNA TGTGCCAGCAGTGGCCAGGGGTATCTCTATGGCTACACCTTC. It codes for CASSGQGYLYGYTF.